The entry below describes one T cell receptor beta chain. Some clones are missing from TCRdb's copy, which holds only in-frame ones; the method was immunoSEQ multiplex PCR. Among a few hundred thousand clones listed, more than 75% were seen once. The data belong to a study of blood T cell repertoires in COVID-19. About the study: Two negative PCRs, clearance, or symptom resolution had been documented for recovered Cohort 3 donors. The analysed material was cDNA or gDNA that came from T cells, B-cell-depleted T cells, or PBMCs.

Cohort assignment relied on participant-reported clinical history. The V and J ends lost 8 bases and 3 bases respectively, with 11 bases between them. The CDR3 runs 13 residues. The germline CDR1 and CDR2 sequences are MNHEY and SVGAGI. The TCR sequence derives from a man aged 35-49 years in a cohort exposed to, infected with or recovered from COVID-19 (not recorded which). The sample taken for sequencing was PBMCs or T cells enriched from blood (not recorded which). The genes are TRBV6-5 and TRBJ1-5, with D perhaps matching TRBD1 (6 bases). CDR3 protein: CASLGQFNQPQHF. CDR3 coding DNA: TGTGCCAGCTTAGGACAGTTCAATCAGCCCCAGCATTTT.